The rows below give T cell receptor beta chains drawn from one sample of a study of T cell responses to AZD1222 COVID-19 vaccine. Assay used: immunoSEQ multiplex PCR; TCRdb lists only in-frame clones, some missing. The repertoire has roughly 120,000 clones, around 86% of them found once; the top ten carry 7% to 9%. Sequenced material: peripheral blood, taken on day 0 of AZD1222 vaccination. The receptors stem from an adult in good health. The CDR3 runs from the conserved cysteine through the conserved F or W. A D gene is named only where the DNA matches it firmly. Rows give clone size only sometimes, using once, few, many, or a class for an expanded clone.

clone size	V gene	J gene	D gene	CDR3 protein	CDR3 DNA
-	TRBV11-1	TRBJ2-3	-	CASSYRLHTDTQYF	TGTGCCAGCAGCTACCGACTTCACACAGATACGCAGTATTTT
-	TRBV5-6	TRBJ2-7	TRBD1	CASSWGRRTGDFEQYF	TGTGCCAGCAGCTGGGGGAGGCGGACAGGGGATTTCGAGCAGTACTTC
-	TRBV12-3/TRBV12-4	TRBJ1-1	-	CASSSGRNTEAFF	TGTGCCAGCAGTTCGGGCCGAAACACTGAAGCTTTCTTT
few	TRBV6-1	TRBJ1-5	-	CASSEKPGPNQGQHF	TGTGCCAGCAGTGAAAAACCAGGCCCCAATCAGGGCCAGCATTTT
few	TRBV6-6	TRBJ1-4	-	CASSYSQGGQEKLFF	TGTGCCAGCAGTTACTCCCAGGGTGGGCAAGAAAAACTGTTTTTT
-	TRBV19	TRBJ1-2	-	CASGWPGDHYGYTF	TGTGCCAGTGGGTGGCCCGGGGACCACTATGGCTACACCTTC
-	TRBV5-1	TRBJ2-5	TRBD1	CASSGGQGETQYF	TGCGCCAGCAGCGGGGGACAGGGTGAGACCCAGTACTTC
-	TRBV6-2/TRBV6-3	TRBJ2-7	-	CASSPGVEQYF	TGTGCCAGCAGTCCCGGGGTCGAGCAGTACTTC
-	TRBV19	TRBJ1-1	TRBD1	CASSMGQLNTEAFF	TGTGCCAGTAGTATGGGACAGCTGAACACTGAAGCTTTCTTT
-	TRBV29-1	TRBJ1-1	-	CSVEAVPPF	TGCAGCGTTGAGGCAGTTCCCCCTTTT
-	TRBV7-9	TRBJ1-4	-	CASSSRTPNEKLFF	TGTGCCAGCAGCTCCCGGACACCCAATGAAAAACTGTTTTTT
-	TRBV19	TRBJ1-5	TRBD1	CASSPGGHQPQHF	TGTGCCAGTAGCCCAGGGGGCCATCAGCCCCAGCATTTT
-	TRBV20-1	TRBJ2-3	-	CSASWQVSTDTQYF	TGCAGTGCTAGTTGGCAGGTTAGCACAGATACGCAGTATTTT
-	TRBV5-1	TRBJ2-2	TRBD1	CASSPGQGARNTGELFF	TGCGCCAGCAGCCCTGGACAGGGGGCACGAAACACCGGGGAGCTGTTTTTT
-	TRBV27	TRBJ1-6	-	CASSLSQGGHYSPLHF	TGTGCCAGCAGTTTATCACAGGGCGGACACTATTCACCCCTCCACTTT
-	TRBV28	TRBJ1-2	-	CASSLAAYGYTF	TGTGCCAGCAGTTTAGCCGCCTATGGCTACACCTTC
-	TRBV5-1	TRBJ2-2	-	CASSLKGQITGELFF	TGCGCCAGCAGCTTGAAAGGACAGATCACCGGGGAGCTGTTTTTT
-	TRBV11-2	TRBJ1-2	TRBD1	CASSSGTDGGYTF	TGTGCCAGCAGCTCGGGGACAGATGGTGGCTACACCTTC
few	TRBV19	TRBJ2-3	-	CASTSAGDTQYF	TGTGCCAGTACGAGTGCCGGGGATACGCAGTATTTT
once	TRBV6-4	TRBJ2-5	-	CASSARIWETQYF	TGTGCCAGCAGTGCTCGTATTTGGGAGACCCAGTACTTC
-	TRBV4-2	TRBJ2-3	TRBD1	CASSQAVTGSQRDTQYF	TGTGCCAGCAGCCAAGCCGTGACAGGGTCGCAGCGAGATACGCAGTATTTT
-	TRBV30	TRBJ2-7	TRBD2	CAWSVQSGASYEQYF	TGTGCCTGGAGTGTACAAAGCGGGGCTTCCTACGAGCAGTACTTC
-	TRBV7-8	TRBJ2-5	TRBD1	CASSLGWTGPSETQYF	TGTGCCAGCAGCTTAGGCTGGACAGGGCCTTCGGAGACCCAGTACTTC
-	TRBV6-5	TRBJ2-3	-	CASSFRDGSTDTQYF	TGTGCCAGCAGTTTCCGCGACGGAAGCACAGATACGCAGTATTTT
-	TRBV7-2	TRBJ1-2	-	CASTPGAGAIGANYGYTF	TGTGCCAGCACCCCGGGAGCAGGGGCCATAGGGGCTAACTATGGCTACACCTTC
-	TRBV15	TRBJ2-3	TRBD2	CATRLAGVVDTQYF	TGTGCCACCAGGCTAGCGGGAGTAGTAGATACGCAGTATTTT
few	TRBV21-1	TRBJ1-1	-	CASRVLYTIRTEAFF	TGTGCCAGCAGGGTACTGTACACAATTCGCACTGAAGCTTTCTTT
-	TRBV11-2	TRBJ2-5	-	CASSSSGAQYF	TGTGCCAGCAGCTCTTCAGGGGCCCAGTACTTC
few	TRBV5-5	TRBJ2-2	TRBD1	CASSQGQGATGELFF	TGTGCCAGCAGCCAGGGACAGGGGGCGACCGGGGAGCTGTTTTTT
-	TRBV5-4	TRBJ1-3	-	CASSSGGTGSSGNTIYF	TGTGCCAGCAGCTCGGGGGGAACGGGGTCCTCTGGAAACACCATATATTTT